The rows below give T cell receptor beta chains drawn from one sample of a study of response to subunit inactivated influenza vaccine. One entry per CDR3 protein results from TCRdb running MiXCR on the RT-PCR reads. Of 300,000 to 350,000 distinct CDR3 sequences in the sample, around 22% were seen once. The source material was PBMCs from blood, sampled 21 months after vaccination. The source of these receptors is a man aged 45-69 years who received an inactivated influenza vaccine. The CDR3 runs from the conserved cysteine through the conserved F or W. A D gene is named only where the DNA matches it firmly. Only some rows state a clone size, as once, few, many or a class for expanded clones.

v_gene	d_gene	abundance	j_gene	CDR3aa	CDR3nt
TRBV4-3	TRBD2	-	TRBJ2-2	CASSQDLAGVTGELFF	TGCGCCAGCAGCCAAGATCTAGCGGGGGTCACCGGGGAGCTGTTTTTT
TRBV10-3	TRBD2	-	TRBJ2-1	CAISESGRTSGRMGLNEQFF	TGTGCCATCAGTGAGTCTGGACGGACTAGCGGGAGAATGGGGCTCAATGAGCAGTTCTTC
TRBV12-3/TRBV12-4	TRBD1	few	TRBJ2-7	CASRTYRGTPPYEQYF	TGTGCCAGCAGAACGTACAGGGGGACCCCCCCGTACGAGCAGTACTTC
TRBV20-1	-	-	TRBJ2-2	CSALRPLETGELFF	TGCAGTGCCCTTCGGCCGCTAGAAACCGGGGAGCTGTTTTTT
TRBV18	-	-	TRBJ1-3	CASSPPTAYTIYF	TGTGCCAGCTCACCCCCGACCGCGTACACCATATATTTT
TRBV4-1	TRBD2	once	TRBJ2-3	CASSQEGLAGDTDAQYF	TGCGCCAGCAGCCAAGAAGGGCTAGCGGGGGACACAGATGCGCAGTATTTT
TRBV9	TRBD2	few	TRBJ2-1	CASSFGLERNNEQFF	TGTGCCAGCAGCTTTGGACTAGAGAGAAACAATGAGCAGTTCTTC
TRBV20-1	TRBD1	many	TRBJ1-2	CSAREGQNYGYTF	TGCAGTGCTAGAGAGGGACAGAACTATGGCTACACCTTC
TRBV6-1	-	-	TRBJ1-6	CASRQGSYNSPLHF	TGTGCCAGCAGGCAGGGGTCGTATAATTCACCCCTCCACTTT
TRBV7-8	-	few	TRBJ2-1	CASSLAPTNEQFF	TGTGCCAGCAGCTTAGCGCCCACAAATGAGCAGTTCTTC
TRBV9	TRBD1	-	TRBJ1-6	CASSRTGPNSPLHF	TGTGCCAGCAGTCGGACAGGGCCTAATTCACCCCTCCACTTT
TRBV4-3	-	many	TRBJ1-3	CASSHTGSGNTIYF	TGCGCCAGCAGCCATACAGGGTCTGGAAACACCATATATTTT
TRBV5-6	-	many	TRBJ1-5	CASSSGGQSNQPQHF	TGTGCCAGCAGCTCCGGGGGGCAGAGCAATCAGCCCCAGCATTTT
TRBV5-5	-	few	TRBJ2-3	CASSSGGTDTQYF	TGTGCCAGCAGCTCGGGTGGCACAGATACGCAGTATTTT
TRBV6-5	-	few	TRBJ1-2	CASSSPNYGYTF	TGTGCCAGCAGTTCCCCTAACTATGGCTACACCTTC
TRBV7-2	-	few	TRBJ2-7	CASSLSARPYSSYEQYF	TGTGCCAGCAGCTTATCGGCCAGGCCATATAGCTCCTACGAGCAGTACTTC
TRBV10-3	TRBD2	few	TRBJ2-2	CAIRQGGLAGVTGELFF	TGTGCCATCCGACAGGGAGGGCTAGCGGGAGTAACCGGGGAGCTGTTTTTT
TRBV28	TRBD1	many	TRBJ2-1	CASSPGQGTYNEQFF	TGTGCCAGCAGTCCCGGACAGGGCACCTACAATGAGCAGTTCTTC
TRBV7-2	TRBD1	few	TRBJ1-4	CASSYTQGAQGKLFF	TGTGCCAGCAGCTACACACAGGGGGCGCAGGGAAAACTGTTTTTT
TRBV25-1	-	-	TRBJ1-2	CASSESLGNYYGYTF	TGTGCCAGCAGTGAATCTCTGGGGAACTACTATGGCTACACCTTC
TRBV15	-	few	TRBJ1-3	CATSRVPGGPEGNTIYF	TGTGCCACCAGCAGAGTCCCGGGGGGACCCGAGGGAAACACCATATATTTT
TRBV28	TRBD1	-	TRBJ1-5	CASSLGPSRQGIWQPQHF	TGTGCCAGCAGTTTAGGGCCCTCCCGACAGGGGATATGGCAGCCCCAGCATTTT
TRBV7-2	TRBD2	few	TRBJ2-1	CASSPDGLALNEQFF	TGTGCCAGCAGCCCAGACGGACTAGCTCTGAATGAGCAGTTCTTC
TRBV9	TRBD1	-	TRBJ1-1	CASSAGQGRGRTEAFF	TGTGCCAGCAGCGCCGGACAGGGCAGGGGGAGGACTGAAGCTTTCTTT